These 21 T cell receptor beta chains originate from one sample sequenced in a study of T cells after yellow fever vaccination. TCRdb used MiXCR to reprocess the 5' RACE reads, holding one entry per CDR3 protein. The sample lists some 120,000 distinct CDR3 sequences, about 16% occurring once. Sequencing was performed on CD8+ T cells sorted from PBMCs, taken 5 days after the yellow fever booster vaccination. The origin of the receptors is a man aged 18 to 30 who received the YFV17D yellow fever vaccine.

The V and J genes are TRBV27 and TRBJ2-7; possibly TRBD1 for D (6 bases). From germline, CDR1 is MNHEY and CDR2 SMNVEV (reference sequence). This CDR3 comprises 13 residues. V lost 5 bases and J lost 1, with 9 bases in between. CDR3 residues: CASSPGDSYEQYF. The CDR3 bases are TGTGCCAGCAGTCCAGGGGATTCCTACGAGCAGTACTTC.

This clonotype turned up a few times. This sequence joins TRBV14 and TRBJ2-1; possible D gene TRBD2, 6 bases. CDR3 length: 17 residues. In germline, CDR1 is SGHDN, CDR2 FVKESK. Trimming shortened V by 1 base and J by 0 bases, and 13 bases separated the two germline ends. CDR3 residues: CASSQVVRDSSYNEQFF. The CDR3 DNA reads TGTGCCAGCAGCCAAGTGGTCCGGGACTCCTCCTACAATGAGCAGTTCTTC.

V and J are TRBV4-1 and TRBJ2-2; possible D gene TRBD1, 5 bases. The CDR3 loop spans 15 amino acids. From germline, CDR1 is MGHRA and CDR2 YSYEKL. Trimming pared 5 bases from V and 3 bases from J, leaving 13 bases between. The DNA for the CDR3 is TGCGCCAGCAGCGCAGGGTTCTCGTACACCGGGGAGCTGTTTTTT. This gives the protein CASSAGFSYTGELFF.

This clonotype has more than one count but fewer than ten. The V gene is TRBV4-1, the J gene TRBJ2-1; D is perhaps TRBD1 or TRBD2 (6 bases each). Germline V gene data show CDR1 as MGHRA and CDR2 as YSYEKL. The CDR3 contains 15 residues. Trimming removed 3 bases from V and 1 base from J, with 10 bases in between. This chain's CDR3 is CASSHQGGSYNEQFF. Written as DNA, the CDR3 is TGCGCCAGCAGCCATCAAGGGGGGTCCTACAATGAGCAGTTCTTC.

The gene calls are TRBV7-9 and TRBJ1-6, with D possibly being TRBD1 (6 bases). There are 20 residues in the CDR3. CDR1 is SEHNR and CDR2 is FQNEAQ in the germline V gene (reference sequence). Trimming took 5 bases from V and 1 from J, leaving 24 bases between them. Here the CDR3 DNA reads TGTGCCAGCAGCCCACCCCTCGTGGGGGGGCGGGGATCCTATAATTCACCCCTCCACTTT. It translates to CASSPPLVGGRGSYNSPLHF.

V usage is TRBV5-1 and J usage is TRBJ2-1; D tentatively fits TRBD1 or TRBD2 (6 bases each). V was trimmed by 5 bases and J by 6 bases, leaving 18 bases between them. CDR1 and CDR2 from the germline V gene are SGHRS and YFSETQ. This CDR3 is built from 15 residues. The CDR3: CASRIRRGLGNEQFF. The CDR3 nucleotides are TGCGCCAGCAGAATCCGTCGGGGGCTTGGCAATGAGCAGTTCTTC.

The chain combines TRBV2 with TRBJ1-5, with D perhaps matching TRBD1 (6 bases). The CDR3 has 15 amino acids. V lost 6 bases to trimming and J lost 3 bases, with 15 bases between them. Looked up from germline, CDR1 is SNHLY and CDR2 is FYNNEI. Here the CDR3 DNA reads TGTGCCAGCAGAGCCTTTGGACAGACCAATCAGCCCCAGCATTTT. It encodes CASRAFGQTNQPQHF.

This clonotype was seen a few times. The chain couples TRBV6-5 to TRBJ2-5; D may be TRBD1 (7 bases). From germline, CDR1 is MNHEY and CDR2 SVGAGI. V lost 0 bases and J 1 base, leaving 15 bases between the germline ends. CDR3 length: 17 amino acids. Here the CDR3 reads CASSYSRGQTPQETQYF. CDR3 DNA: TGTGCCAGCAGTTACTCGCGGGGACAGACACCCCAAGAGACCCAGTACTTC.

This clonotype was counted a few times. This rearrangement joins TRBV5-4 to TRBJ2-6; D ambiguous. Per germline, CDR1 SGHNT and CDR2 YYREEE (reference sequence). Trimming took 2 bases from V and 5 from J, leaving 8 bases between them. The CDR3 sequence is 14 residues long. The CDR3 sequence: CASSLKGRANVLTF. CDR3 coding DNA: TGTGCCAGCAGCTTAAAGGGCCGGGCCAACGTCCTGACTTTC.

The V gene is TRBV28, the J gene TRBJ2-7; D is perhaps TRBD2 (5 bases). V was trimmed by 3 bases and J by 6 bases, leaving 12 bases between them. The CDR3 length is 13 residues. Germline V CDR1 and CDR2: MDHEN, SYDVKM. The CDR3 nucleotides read TGTGCCAGCAGTTTTAGACGGGATACCGAGCAGTACGTC. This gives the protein CASSFRRDTEQYV.

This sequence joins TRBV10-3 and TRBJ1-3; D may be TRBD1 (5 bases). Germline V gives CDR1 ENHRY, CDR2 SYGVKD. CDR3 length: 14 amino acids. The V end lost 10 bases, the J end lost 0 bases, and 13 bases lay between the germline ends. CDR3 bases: TGTGCCACTGGACAACCCACCTCTGGAAACACCATATATTTT. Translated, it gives CATGQPTSGNTIYF.

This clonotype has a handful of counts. As DNA, the CDR3 is TGTGCCAGCAGCTCTCAGGTGGGAGGGTATGGGTACGAGCAGTACTTC. Translation gives CASSSQVGGYGYEQYF. The J gene is TRBJ2-7, the V gene TRBV7-2, with 7 bases fitting TRBD2. Germline CDR1 and CDR2: SGHTA and FQGNSA. The CDR3 loop spans 16 amino acids. Losses at the gene ends were 4 bases for V and 4 bases for J; bases not matched to a gene: 13.

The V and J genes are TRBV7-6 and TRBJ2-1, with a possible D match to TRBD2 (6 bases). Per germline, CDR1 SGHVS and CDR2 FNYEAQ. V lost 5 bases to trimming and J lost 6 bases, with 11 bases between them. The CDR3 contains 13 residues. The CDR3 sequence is CASSPGTPNEQFF. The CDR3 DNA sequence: TGTGCCAGCAGCCCTGGGACTCCCAATGAGCAGTTCTTC.

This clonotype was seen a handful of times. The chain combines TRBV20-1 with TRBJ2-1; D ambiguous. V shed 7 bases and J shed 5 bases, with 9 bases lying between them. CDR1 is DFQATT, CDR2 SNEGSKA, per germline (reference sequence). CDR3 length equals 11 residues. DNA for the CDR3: TGCAGTGGTCTTCGAGACAATGAGCAGTTCTTC. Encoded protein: CSGLRDNEQFF.

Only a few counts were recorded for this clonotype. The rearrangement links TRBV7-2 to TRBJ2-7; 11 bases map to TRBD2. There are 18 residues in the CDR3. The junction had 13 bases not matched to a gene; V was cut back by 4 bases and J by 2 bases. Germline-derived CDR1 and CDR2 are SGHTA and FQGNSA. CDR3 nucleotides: TGTGCCAGCAGCTCCCGTTCCCTTAGCGGGGGGGACCCCTACGAGCAGTACTTC. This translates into CASSSRSLSGGDPYEQYF.

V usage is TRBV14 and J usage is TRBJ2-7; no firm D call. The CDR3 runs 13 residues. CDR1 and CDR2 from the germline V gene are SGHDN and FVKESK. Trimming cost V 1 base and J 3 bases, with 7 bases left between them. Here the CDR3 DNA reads TGTGCCAGCAGCCAAGTTAACAACTACGAGCAGTACTTC. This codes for CASSQVNNYEQYF.

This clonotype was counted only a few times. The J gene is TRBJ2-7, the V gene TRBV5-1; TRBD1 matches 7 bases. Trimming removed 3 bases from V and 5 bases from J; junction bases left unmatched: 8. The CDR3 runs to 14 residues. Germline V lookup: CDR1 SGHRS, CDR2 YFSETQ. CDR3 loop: CASSWWTGANEQYF. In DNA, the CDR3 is TGCGCCAGCAGCTGGTGGACAGGCGCAAACGAGCAGTACTTC.

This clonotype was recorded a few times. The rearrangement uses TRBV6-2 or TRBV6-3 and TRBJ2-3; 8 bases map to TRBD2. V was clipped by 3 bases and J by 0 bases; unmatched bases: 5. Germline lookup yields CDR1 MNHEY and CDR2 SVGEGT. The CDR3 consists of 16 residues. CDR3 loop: CASSYLAGTSTDTQYF. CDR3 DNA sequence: TGTGCCAGCAGTTATCTAGCGGGTACTAGCACAGATACGCAGTATTTT.

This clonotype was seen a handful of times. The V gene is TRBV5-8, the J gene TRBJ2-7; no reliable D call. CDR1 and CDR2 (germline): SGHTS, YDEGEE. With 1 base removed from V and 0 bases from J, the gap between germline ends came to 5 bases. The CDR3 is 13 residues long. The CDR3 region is CASSLPTSYEQYF. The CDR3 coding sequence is TGTGCCAGCAGCTTGCCCACCTCCTACGAGCAGTACTTC.

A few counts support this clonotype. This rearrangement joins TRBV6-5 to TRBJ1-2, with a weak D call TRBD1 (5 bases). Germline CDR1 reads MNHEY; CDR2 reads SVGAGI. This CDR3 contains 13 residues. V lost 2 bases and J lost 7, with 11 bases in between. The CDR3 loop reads CASSYAQGRGYTF. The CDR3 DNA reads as TGTGCCAGCAGTTACGCCCAGGGACGTGGCTACACCTTC.

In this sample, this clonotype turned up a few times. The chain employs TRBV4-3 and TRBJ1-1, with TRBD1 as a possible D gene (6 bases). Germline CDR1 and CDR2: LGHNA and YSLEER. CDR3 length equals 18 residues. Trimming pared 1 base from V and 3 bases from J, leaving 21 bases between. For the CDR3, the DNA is TGCGCCAGCAGCCAAGGGAGCGGGGGCGCTGGACTGGACACTGAAGCTTTCTTT. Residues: CASSQGSGGAGLDTEAFF.